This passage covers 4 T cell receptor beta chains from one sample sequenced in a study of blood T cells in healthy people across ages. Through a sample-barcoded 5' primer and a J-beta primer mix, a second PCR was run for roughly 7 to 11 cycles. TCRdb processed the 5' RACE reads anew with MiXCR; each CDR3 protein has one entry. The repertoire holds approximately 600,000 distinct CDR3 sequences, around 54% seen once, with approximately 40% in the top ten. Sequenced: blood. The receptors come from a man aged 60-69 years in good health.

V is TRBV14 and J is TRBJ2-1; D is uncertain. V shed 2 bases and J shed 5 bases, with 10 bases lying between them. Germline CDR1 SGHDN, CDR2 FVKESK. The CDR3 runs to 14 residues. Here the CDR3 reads CASSQLGWDNEQFF. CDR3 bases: TGTGCCAGCAGCCAACTTGGTTGGGACAATGAGCAGTTCTTC.

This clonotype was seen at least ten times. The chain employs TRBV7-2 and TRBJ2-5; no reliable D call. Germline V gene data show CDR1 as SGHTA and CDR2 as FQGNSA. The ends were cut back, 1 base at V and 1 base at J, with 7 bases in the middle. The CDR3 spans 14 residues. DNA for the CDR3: TGTGCCAGCAGCTTAGGACGGGCCCAAGAGACCCAGTACTTC. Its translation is CASSLGRAQETQYF.

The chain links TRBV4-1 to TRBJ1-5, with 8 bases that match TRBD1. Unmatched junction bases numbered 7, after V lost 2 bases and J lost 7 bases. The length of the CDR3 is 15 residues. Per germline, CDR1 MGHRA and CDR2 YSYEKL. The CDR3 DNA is TGCGCCAGCAGCCAATTCGGACAGGGAACCCAGCCCCAGCATTTT. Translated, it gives CASSQFGQGTQPQHF.

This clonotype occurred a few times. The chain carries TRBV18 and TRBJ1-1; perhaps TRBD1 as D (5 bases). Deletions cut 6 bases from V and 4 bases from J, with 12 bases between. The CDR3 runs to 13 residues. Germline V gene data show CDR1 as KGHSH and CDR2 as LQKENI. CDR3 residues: CASSSTGTTEAFF. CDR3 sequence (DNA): TGTGCCAGCTCCTCGACGGGGACCACTGAAGCTTTCTTT.